This T cell receptor (beta chain) derives from a study of T-cell memory formation after mild COVID-19. This clonotype was counted a few times. TCRdb used MiXCR to reprocess the 5' RACE reads, holding one entry per CDR3 protein. This table has about 340,000 distinct CDR3 sequences, about 15% appearing once. This CDR3 region has 15 residues. Germline V gene data show CDR1 as SGHTA and CDR2 as FQGNSA. V was clipped by 1 base and J by 7 bases; unmatched bases: 5. The material sequenced was PBMCs or a T cell subset sorted from them (not recorded which). This receptor was identified in a man between 18 and 35 years old who had mild COVID-19 (a few samples of this study predate the infection). Cell type and time point are not known. V gene TRBV7-2 combines with J gene TRBJ2-3; TRBD1 agrees at 10 bases. This CDR3 reads CASSLGGTGEYTQYF. CDR3 bases: TGTGCCAGCAGCTTAGGGGGGACAGGGGAATATACGCAGTATTTT.